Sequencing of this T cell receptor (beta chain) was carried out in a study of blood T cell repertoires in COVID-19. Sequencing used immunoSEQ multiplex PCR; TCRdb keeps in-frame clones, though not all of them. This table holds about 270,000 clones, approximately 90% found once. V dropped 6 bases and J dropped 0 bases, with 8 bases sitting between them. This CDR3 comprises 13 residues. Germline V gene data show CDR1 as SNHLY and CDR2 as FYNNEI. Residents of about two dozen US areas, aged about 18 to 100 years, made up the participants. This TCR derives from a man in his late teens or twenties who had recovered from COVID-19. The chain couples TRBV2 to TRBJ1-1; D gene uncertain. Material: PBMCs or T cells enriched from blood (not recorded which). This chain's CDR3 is CASRLTLNTEAFF. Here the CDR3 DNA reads TGTGCCAGCAGATTGACACTGAACACTGAAGCTTTCTTT.